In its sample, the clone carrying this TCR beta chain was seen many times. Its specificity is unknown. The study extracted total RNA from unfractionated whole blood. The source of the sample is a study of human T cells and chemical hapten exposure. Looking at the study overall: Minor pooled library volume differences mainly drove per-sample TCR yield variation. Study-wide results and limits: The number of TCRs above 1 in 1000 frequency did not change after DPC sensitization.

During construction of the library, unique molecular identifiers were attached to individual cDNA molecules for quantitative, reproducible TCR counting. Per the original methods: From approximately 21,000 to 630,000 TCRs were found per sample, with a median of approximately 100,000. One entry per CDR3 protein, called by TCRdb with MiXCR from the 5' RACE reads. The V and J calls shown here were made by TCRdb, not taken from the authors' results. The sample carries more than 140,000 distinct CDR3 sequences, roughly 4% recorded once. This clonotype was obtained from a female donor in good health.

In DNA, the CDR3 is TGCAGTGCCCAGGATAGCAATCAGCCCCAGCATTTT. It encodes CSAQDSNQPQHF. This rearrangement joins TRBV20-1 to TRBJ1-5; D is unclear. This CDR3 comprises 12 residues. Germline CDR1 is DFQATT and CDR2 is SNEGSKA (reference sequence). V was pared by 6 bases and J by 0 bases, with 6 bases between.